Each of the 2 T cell receptor beta chains below was sequenced from the same sample in a study of T-cell reconstitution after alpha-beta-depleted transplantation in children. Preparation of the TCRbeta library involved a method that used unique molecular identifiers. Via MiXCR, TCRdb re-called the PCR reads, giving one row per CDR3 protein. The sample has roughly 500,000 distinct CDR3 sequences, approximately 12% seen once. This specimen consisted of PBMCs from the stem cell graft donor, obtained from the stem cell graft. Receptors were obtained from a human donor who donated a stem cell graft to a child with combined immunodeficiency.

The chain carries TRBV2 and TRBJ2-2; tentative D call: TRBD1 (5 bases). Trimming removed 5 bases at V and 6 bases at J, with 10 bases between. CDR3 length: 13 residues. Germline V lookup: CDR1 SNHLY, CDR2 FYNNEI. The CDR3 protein is CASSMTEAGELFF. The CDR3 DNA is TGTGCCAGCAGTATGACAGAGGCCGGGGAGCTGTTTTTT.

The chain couples TRBV20-1 to TRBJ2-1; 7 bases agree with TRBD2. Germline values: CDR1 DFQATT, CDR2 SNEGSKA (reference sequence). The CDR3 totals 14 residues. With 5 bases clipped from V and 9 bases from J, the junction kept 13 bases outside the gene matches. CDR3 region: CSADAGEYYGEQFF. The CDR3 coding sequence is TGCAGTGCTGATGCGGGGGAATACTACGGTGAGCAGTTCTTC.